The entry below gives a single T cell receptor beta chain sequence along with its context. The PCR employed 60 Vbeta primers together with 13 Jbeta primers. Source study methods: A follow-up analysis tallied about 80 million unique TCR beta chains, roughly 11 million shared. The protocol was immunoSEQ multiplex PCR, while the TCRdb copy is restricted to in-frame clones and leaves out a portion. The DNA was the basis for D and trimming; V, J and clone size are from that table. Its clone listing holds 110,000 to 150,000 clones. This sample was taken from a study of cytomegalovirus exposure and HLA in healthy donors. The CDR3 extends over 15 amino acids. Trimming shortened V by 0 bases and J by 3 bases, and 11 bases separated the two germline ends. Germline V gene data show CDR1 as LGHNA and CDR2 as YSLEER.

The TCR originated in a male donor in good health and CMV-seronegative. Sequenced: PBMCs. The genes are TRBV4-3 and TRBJ1-2; unclear D gene. CDR3 coding DNA: TGCGCCAGCAGCCAAGAGTTTGGTCGGGACTATGGCTACACCTTC. This encodes CASSQEFGRDYGYTF.